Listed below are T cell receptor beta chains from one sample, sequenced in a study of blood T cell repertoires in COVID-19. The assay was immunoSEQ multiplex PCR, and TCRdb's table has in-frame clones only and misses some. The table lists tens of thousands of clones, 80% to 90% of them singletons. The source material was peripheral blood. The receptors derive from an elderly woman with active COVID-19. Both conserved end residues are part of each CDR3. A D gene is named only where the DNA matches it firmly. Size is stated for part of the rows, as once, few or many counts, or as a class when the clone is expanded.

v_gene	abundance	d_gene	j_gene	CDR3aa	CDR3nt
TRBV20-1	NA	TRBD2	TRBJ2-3	CSASPGGPTDTQYF	TGCAGTGCTAGTCCGGGAGGGCCGACAGATACGCAGTATTTT
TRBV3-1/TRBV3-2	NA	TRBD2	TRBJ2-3	CASSLPGTRSWGSTDTQYF	TGTGCCAGCAGCCTTCCAGGGACTAGATCCTGGGGGAGCACAGATACGCAGTATTTT
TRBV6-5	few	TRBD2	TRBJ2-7	CASSYGLAGAAYEQYF	TGTGCCAGCAGTTATGGCCTAGCGGGAGCCGCCTACGAGCAGTACTTC
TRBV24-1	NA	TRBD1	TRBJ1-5	CATRGTGNQPQHF	TGTGCCACCCGGGGGACAGGGAATCAGCCCCAGCATTTT
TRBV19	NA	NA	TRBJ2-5	CASSINRQETQYF	TGTGCCAGTAGTATAAACAGACAAGAGACCCAGTACTTC
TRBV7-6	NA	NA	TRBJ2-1	CASSTPRGHNNNEQFF	TGTGCCAGCAGCACCCCCCGGGGACACAACAACAATGAGCAGTTCTTC
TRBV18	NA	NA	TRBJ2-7	CASSPEGGYEQYF	TGTGCCAGCTCACCAGAGGGGGGGTACGAGCAGTACTTC
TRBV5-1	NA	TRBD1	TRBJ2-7	CASSLEWRQGRPTNEQYF	TGCGCCAGCAGCTTGGAATGGCGACAGGGGCGCCCAACTAATGAGCAGTACTTC
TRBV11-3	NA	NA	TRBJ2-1	CASSYRGDSSYNEQFF	TGTGCCAGCAGTTACCGCGGGGACAGCTCCTACAATGAGCAGTTCTTC
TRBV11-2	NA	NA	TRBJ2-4	CASSLVEGRRNIQYF	TGTGCCAGCAGCTTAGTGGAGGGGCGTAGAAACATTCAGTACTTC
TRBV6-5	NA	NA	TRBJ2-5	CAGGIVETQYF	TGTGCCGGCGGGATCGTGGAGACCCAGTACTTC
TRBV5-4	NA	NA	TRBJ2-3	CASSSAGGGYADTQYF	TGTGCCAGCAGCTCAGCCGGTGGGGGCTACGCAGATACGCAGTATTTT
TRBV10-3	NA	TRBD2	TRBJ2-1	CAISLAGVSYNEQFF	TGTGCCATCAGTTTAGCGGGAGTCAGCTACAATGAGCAGTTCTTC
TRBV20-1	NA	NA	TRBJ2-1	CSASPGVYNEQFF	TGCAGTGCGAGTCCCGGGGTATACAATGAGCAGTTCTTC
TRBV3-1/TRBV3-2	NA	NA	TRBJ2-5	CASKSGTPGETQYF	TGTGCCAGCAAGAGCGGCACCCCGGGGGAGACCCAGTACTTC
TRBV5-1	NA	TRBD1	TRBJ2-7	CASSKTGGSYEQYF	TGCGCCAGCAGCAAGACAGGGGGCTCCTACGAGCAGTACTTC
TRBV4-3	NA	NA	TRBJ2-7	CASSQESADERYF	TGCGCCAGCAGCCAAGAGTCAGCCGATGAGCGATACTTC
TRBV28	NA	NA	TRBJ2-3	CASSPLADTQYF	TGTGCCAGCAGTCCACTCGCGGATACGCAGTATTTT
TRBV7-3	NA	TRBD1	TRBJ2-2	CASSLRDRGVTPGELFF	TGTGCCAGCAGCTTAAGGGACAGGGGAGTGACGCCCGGGGAGCTGTTTTTT
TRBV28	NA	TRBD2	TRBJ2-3	CAGGGTDTQYF	TGTGCAGGCGGGGGGACAGATACGCAGTATTTT
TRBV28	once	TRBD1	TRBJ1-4	CASSNRQGGKEKLFF	TGTGCCAGCAGTAACCGACAGGGGGGGAAAGAAAAACTGTTTTTT
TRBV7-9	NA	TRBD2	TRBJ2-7	CASSFLTSGTSYEQYF	TGTGCCAGCAGCTTCCTGACTAGCGGGACCTCCTACGAGCAGTACTTC
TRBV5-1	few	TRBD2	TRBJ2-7	CASSLREASYEQYF	TGCGCCAGCAGCTTACGGGAGGCCTCCTACGAGCAGTACTTC
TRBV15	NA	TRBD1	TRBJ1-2	CATSRVTGGAVGYTF	TGTGCCACCAGCAGAGTCACAGGGGGCGCGGTTGGCTACACCTTC
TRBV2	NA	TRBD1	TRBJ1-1	CAAMGQGWGTEAFF	TGTGCCGCTATGGGACAGGGGTGGGGCACTGAAGCTTTCTTT
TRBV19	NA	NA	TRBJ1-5	CASSIGVGFNQPQHF	TGTGCCAGTAGTATAGGTGTCGGTTTCAATCAGCCCCAGCATTTT
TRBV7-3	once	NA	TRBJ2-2	CASSLGTWNTGELFF	TGTGCCAGCAGCTTAGGTACTTGGAACACCGGGGAGCTGTTTTTT
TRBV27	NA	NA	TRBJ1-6	CASSLLAGRAPLHF	TGTGCCAGCAGTTTATTGGCAGGGCGAGCACCCCTCCACTTT
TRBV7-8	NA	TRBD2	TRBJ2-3	CASSLFRTSGTDTQYF	TGTGCCAGCAGCTTATTTAGGACTAGCGGCACAGATACGCAGTATTTT